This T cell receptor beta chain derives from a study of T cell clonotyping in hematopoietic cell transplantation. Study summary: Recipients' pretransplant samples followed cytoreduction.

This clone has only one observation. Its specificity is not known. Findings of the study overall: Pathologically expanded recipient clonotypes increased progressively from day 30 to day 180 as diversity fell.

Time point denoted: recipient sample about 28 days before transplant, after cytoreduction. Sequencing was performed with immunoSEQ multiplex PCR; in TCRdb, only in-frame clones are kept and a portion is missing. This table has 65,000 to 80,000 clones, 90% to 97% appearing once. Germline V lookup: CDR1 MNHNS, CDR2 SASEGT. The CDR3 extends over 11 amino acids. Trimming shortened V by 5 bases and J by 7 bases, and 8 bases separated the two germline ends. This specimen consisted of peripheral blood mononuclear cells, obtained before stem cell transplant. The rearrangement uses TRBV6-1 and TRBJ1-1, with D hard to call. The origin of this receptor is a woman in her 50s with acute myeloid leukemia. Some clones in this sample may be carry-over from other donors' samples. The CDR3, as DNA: TGTGCCAGCAGTTCAGGAGGTGAAGCTTTCTTT. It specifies CASSSGGEAFF.